These T cell receptor beta chains were read from a single sample in a study of T cell repertoires in cytomegalovirus infection. TCRdb independently ran MiXCR on the reads; one entry per CDR3 protein. The sample records 350,000 to 400,000 distinct CDR3 sequences, approximately 35% being singletons. The antigens for these receptors are not known. The sample in question was cultured PBMCs, obtained from culture after CMV antigen stimulation. The origin of the receptors is a human donor in good health (CMV status not recorded). Some clones in this sample may be carry-over from other donors' samples. Each CDR3 is given with its conserved first and last residue. D genes are given only for firm matches. The size entry is marked missing in some rows and otherwise reads once, few, many or a size class.

j_call clone_size d_call v_call cdr3_aa cdr3_nt
TRBJ1-4 many TRBD1 TRBV19 CASNRDRGNEKLFF TGTGCCAGTAACCGGGACAGGGGTAATGAAAAACTGTTTTTT
TRBJ1-2 - - TRBV12-3/TRBV12-4 CASSPGSWYGYTF TGTGCCAGCAGCCCAGGGAGCTGGTATGGCTACACCTTC
TRBJ1-4 medium-sized TRBD1 TRBV28 CASSLIKTGGHEKLFF TGTGCCAGCAGTTTAATTAAGACAGGGGGCCATGAAAAACTGTTTTTT
TRBJ2-1 - - TRBV7-2 CASSTGGVNYNEHFF TGTGCCAGCAGCACTGGCGGGGTCAACTACAATGAGCATTTCTTC
TRBJ1-1 - - TRBV6-1 CASTPRIGSSTEAFF TGTGCCAGCACCCCCAGGATTGGGTCGTCCACTGAAGCTTTCTTT
TRBJ1-2 - - TRBV6-1 CASRDRGSNYGYTF TGTGCCAGCAGGGACCGAGGGTCTAACTATGGCTACACCTTC
TRBJ1-1 few - TRBV27 CASRPVGGTEAFF TGTGCCAGCAGGCCTGTCGGGGGAACTGAAGCTTTCTTT
TRBJ2-3 many - TRBV7-6 CASSLGVWWGDTQYF TGTGCCAGCAGCTTAGGCGTCTGGTGGGGAGATACGCAGTATTTT
TRBJ2-3 - TRBD2 TRBV12-3/TRBV12-4 CASSFGLAGFLSTDTQYF TGTGCCAGCAGTTTTGGGCTAGCGGGATTCTTGAGCACAGATACGCAGTATTTT
TRBJ2-5 - - TRBV13 CASSFWQGGGETQYF TGTGCCAGCAGCTTTTGGCAGGGTGGGGGAGAGACCCAGTACTTC
TRBJ1-1 - TRBD1 TRBV3-1 CASSQTGANTEAFF TGTGCCAGCAGCCAAACAGGGGCGAACACTGAAGCTTTCTTT
TRBJ2-3 few - TRBV6-6 CASSIRGTDTQYF TGTGCCAGCAGTATAAGGGGCACAGATACGCAGTATTTT
TRBJ1-2 few - TRBV7-2 CASSPTFRGDYGYTF TGTGCCAGCAGCCCCACATTTCGGGGGGACTATGGCTACACCTTC
TRBJ1-1 few - TRBV19 CASSMIWGTEAFF TGTGCCAGTAGTATGATTTGGGGGACTGAAGCTTTCTTT
TRBJ2-3 few TRBD2 TRBV7-2 CASSFGREGPSSYADTQYF TGTGCCAGCAGCTTCGGGCGGGAGGGCCCTTCATCGTATGCAGATACGCAGTATTTT
TRBJ2-3 once - TRBV7-2 CASSLTWSGPLGTQYF TGTGCCAGCAGCCTCACCTGGAGCGGGCCCCTCGGTACGCAGTATTTT
TRBJ2-6 few TRBD2 TRBV6-2/TRBV6-3 CASRGAGANVLTF TGTGCCAGCCGGGGGGCTGGGGCCAACGTCCTGACTTTC
TRBJ2-1 few - TRBV12-3/TRBV12-4 CASSFLAEYNEQFF TGTGCCAGCAGTTTTTTGGCGGAATACAATGAGCAGTTCTTC
TRBJ2-4 - - TRBV6-1 CASREDPGGLNIQYF TGTGCCAGCAGAGAAGATCCAGGTGGGCTGAACATTCAGTACTTC
TRBJ2-7 - - TRBV19 CASSIKRYYEQYF TGTGCCAGTAGTATAAAGCGATACTACGAGCAGTACTTC
TRBJ2-7 - - TRBV5-1 CASSLDNTPYEQYF TGCGCCAGCAGTTTGGACAATACCCCCTACGAGCAGTACTTC
TRBJ2-5 once - TRBV7-2 CASSLWGGGGGGETQYF TGTGCCAGCAGCTTATGGGGGGGGGGCGGGGGTGGGGAGACCCAGTACTTC
TRBJ2-7 few - TRBV28 CASTPPPGYEQYF TGTGCCAGCACCCCACCCCCCGGTTACGAGCAGTACTTC
TRBJ2-2 - - TRBV5-1 CASIQRLTPFNTGELFF TGCGCCAGCATTCAGCGACTAACCCCTTTTAACACCGGGGAGCTGTTTTTT
TRBJ2-3 - - TRBV7-2 CASSTPTSTDTQYF TGTGCCAGCAGCACTCCTACTAGCACAGATACGCAGTATTTT
TRBJ2-3 - TRBD2 TRBV20-1 CSAELAGGRDTQYF TGCAGTGCCGAACTAGCGGGAGGGCGGGATACGCAGTATTTT
TRBJ1-1 many - TRBV7-8 CASTDWGGSAMNTEAFF TGTGCCAGCACTGACTGGGGAGGGTCCGCGATGAACACTGAAGCTTTCTTT
TRBJ2-1 - TRBD2 TRBV5-3 CASSLDQRENNEQFF TGTGCCAGCAGCTTGGACCAGCGGGAGAACAATGAGCAGTTCTTC
TRBJ1-1 - - TRBV5-6 CASSLPQGMNTEAFF TGTGCCAGCAGCTTACCCCAGGGTATGAACACTGAAGCTTTCTTT
TRBJ2-3 - - TRBV18 CASSPARLGDTQYF TGTGCCAGCTCACCAGCCCGGTTGGGGGATACGCAGTATTTT
TRBJ1-1 - TRBD1 TRBV24-1 CATTGTGGSEAFF TGTGCCACCACTGGGACAGGGGGATCTGAAGCTTTCTTT
TRBJ2-3 many TRBD2 TRBV7-2 CASRLAGTDTQYF TGTGCCAGCAGACTAGCGGGCACAGATACGCAGTATTTT
TRBJ2-7 few - TRBV28 CASSSGRDYEQYF TGTGCCAGCAGTTCGGGACGGGACTACGAGCAGTACTTC
TRBJ1-5 - TRBD1 TRBV6-6 CASSYSAGQGFRQPQHF TGTGCCAGCAGTTACTCCGCCGGACAGGGGTTTCGACAGCCCCAGCATTTT
TRBJ2-5 many - TRBV7-2 CASRQLEETQYF TGTGCCAGCCGCCAGCTGGAAGAGACCCAGTACTTC
TRBJ2-1 - TRBD2 TRBV2 CASSGLAANEQFF TGTGCCAGCAGCGGGCTAGCGGCCAATGAGCAGTTCTTC
TRBJ2-2 - TRBD1 TRBV25-1 CASSTGYTGELFF TGTGCCAGCTCGACAGGGTACACCGGGGAGCTGTTTTTT
TRBJ1-2 few - TRBV6-2/TRBV6-3 CASSFTLADYGYTF TGTGCCAGCAGTTTTACCCTGGCTGACTATGGCTACACCTTC
TRBJ2-7 many TRBD2 TRBV9 CASSPLGAGGTYEQYF TGTGCCAGCAGCCCTCTGGGAGCGGGGGGGACCTACGAGCAGTACTTC
TRBJ2-3 many - TRBV7-2 CAEGAIASTDTQYF TGTGCCGAGGGCGCCATAGCAAGCACAGATACGCAGTATTTT
TRBJ1-1 - - TRBV6-5 CASSYGAGGGTEAFF TGTGCCAGCAGTTACGGGGCCGGTGGGGGGACTGAAGCTTTCTTT
TRBJ2-7 - TRBD2 TRBV7-2 CASSLAGRSGRLFSYEQYF TGTGCCAGCAGCTTAGCAGGGCGTAGCGGGAGGCTATTCTCCTACGAGCAGTACTTC
TRBJ2-7 few - TRBV7-4 CASSLSSTGTLVDF TGTGCCAGCAGCTTATCTTCTACAGGGACTCTGGTGGACTTC
TRBJ2-3 - - TRBV30 CAWVHPNDGKAVLGTQYF TGTGCCTGGGTCCACCCCAATGACGGAAAAGCGGTCTTAGGTACGCAGTATTTT